This section outlines one T cell receptor (beta chain) sequence together with its context. Its antigen is currently unknown. To make CD8 memory, CD45RO+ cells were put together with CCR7-negative CD45RA+ TemRA cells. The V end was cut by 3 bases, the J end by 3 bases, with 15 bases between. Germline V lookup: CDR1 MGHRA, CDR2 YSYEKL. The CDR3 length is 15 residues. Clones were sequenced by immunoSEQ multiplex PCR, and TCRdb holds only the in-frame ones, with some missing. The sample yields roughly 410,000 clones, about 96% seen once. The sample is drawn from a study of shared clonotypes between healthy human individuals. Overall study context: Donor ages ranged 18 to 49 years: two women, a few men.

Findings of the study overall: Naive subsets generally exceeded memory subsets in estimated richness. All-four-donor shared clonotypes had higher generation probabilities than non-shared clonotypes did.

This clonotype was sampled from a man aged 25 to 40 in good health. The source material was memory CD8+ T cells sorted from blood. Subset meaning: CD45RO+ cells pooled with CCR7-negative TemRA cells. The chain recombines TRBV4-1 with TRBJ2-7; possibly TRBD2 for D (6 bases). This CDR3 reads CASSHPGTFNYEQYF. CDR3 bases: TGCGCCAGCAGCCACCCCGGGACTTTCAACTACGAGCAGTACTTC.